The 21 T cell receptor beta chains below come from one sample, sequenced in a study of long-term antiretroviral therapy in people with HIV. Sequencing relied on immunoSEQ assay v3.0, run at survey level. Some clones are missing from TCRdb's copy, which holds only in-frame ones; the method was immunoSEQ multiplex PCR. The sample has 37,000 or so clones, 75% to 85% seen once. The sequencing here drew on unsorted PBMCs, taken 3.4 years after starting antiretroviral therapy. The receptors stem from a man aged 30-40 years with HIV.

This clone has just one count. The genes are TRBV27 and TRBJ2-1, with 10 bases lining up with TRBD2. The CDR3 is 15 amino acids. Germline V CDR1 and CDR2: MNHEY, SMNVEV (reference sequence). The ends lost 7 bases at V and 6 bases at J; junction bases unmatched: 9. Here the CDR3 reads CASTRGTSGTNEQFF. The CDR3 bases are TGTGCCAGCACTCGAGGAACTAGCGGGACCAATGAGCAGTTCTTC.

The J gene is TRBJ1-1, the V gene TRBV6-5; 8 bases match TRBD1. The germline V gene encodes CDR1 MNHEY and CDR2 SVGAGI. This CDR3 is built from 15 residues. V shed 6 bases, J shed 1 base, and the junction held 7 bases outside the gene matches. CDR3 protein: CASRRTGTGNTEAFF. CDR3 coding DNA: TGTGCCAGCAGAAGAACTGGGACAGGGAACACTGAAGCTTTCTTT.

The rearrangement links TRBV19 to TRBJ2-7, with TRBD2 identical over 7 bases. With 11 bases clipped from V and 0 bases from J, the junction kept 10 bases outside the gene matches. This CDR3 spans 14 amino acids. Germline V gives CDR1 LNHDA, CDR2 SQIVND (reference sequence). The CDR3, as DNA: TGTGCCTCAAGGAGGACTAGTGACTCCTACGAGCAGTACTTC. Translated: CASRRTSDSYEQYF.

This clone was seen a few times. J is TRBJ1-2 and V is TRBV2; D ambiguous. The CDR3 has 12 residues. The ends were cut back, 7 bases at V and 4 bases at J, with 10 bases in the middle. CDR1 and CDR2 (germline): SNHLY, FYNNEI. CDR3 bases: TGTGCCAGCAAGGGAGCTCCCTATGGCTACACCTTC. This sequence encodes CASKGAPYGYTF.

This chain links TRBV29-1 with TRBJ1-1, with 8 bases lining up with TRBD1. Trimming took 8 bases from V and 6 from J; bases not matched to a gene: 8. CDR1 SQVTM and CDR2 ANQGSEA come from the germline V gene. The CDR3 extends over 12 amino acids. For the CDR3, the DNA is TGCAGCACCAGGGGGCCAGGATCTGAAGCTTTCTTT. It codes for CSTRGPGSEAFF.

The rearrangement uses TRBV7-2 and TRBJ2-7, with TRBD2 matching 10 bases. V shed 5 bases, J shed 4 bases, and the junction held 5 bases outside the gene matches. This CDR3 spans 14 amino acids. The germline gives CDR1 SGHTA, CDR2 FQGNSA. DNA of the CDR3: TGTGCCAGCAGCCCTCAAGCGGGAGGGTACGAGCAGTACTTC. The encoded protein is CASSPQAGGYEQYF.

In this sample, this clone turned up once. This chain links TRBV11-2 with TRBJ2-1, with D possibly TRBD1 on 5 matching bases. This CDR3 region has 16 residues. V was pared by 5 bases and J by 1 base, with 15 bases between. The germline CDR1 and CDR2 sequences are SGHAT and FQNNGV. CDR3 DNA sequence: TGTGCCAGCAGCCCCAGTGGGGCCCCATCCTACAATGAGCAGTTCTTC. Protein sequence: CASSPSGAPSYNEQFF.

This CDR3 is CASSRGGSGRASKQFF. Here the CDR3 DNA reads TGTGCCAGTAGTCGAGGGGGTAGCGGGAGGGCCTCCAAGCAGTTCTTC. J is TRBJ2-1 and V is TRBV19; TRBD2 matches 11 bases. The trim removed 5 bases at V and 11 bases at J, leaving 14 bases unmatched. Per germline, CDR1 LNHDA and CDR2 SQIVND (reference sequence). This CDR3 is built from 16 residues.

V gene TRBV7-9 combines with J gene TRBJ1-4; 7 bases match TRBD1. The CDR3 runs 15 residues. In germline, CDR1 is SEHNR, CDR2 FQNEAQ (reference sequence). J gave up 5 bases and V 4 bases, and 7 bases lay outside the gene matches. The CDR3 is CASSSLGGQNEKLFF. The CDR3 nucleotides are TGTGCCAGCAGCTCCCTCGGGGGACAGAATGAAAAACTGTTTTTT.

The chain combines TRBV6-5 with TRBJ2-2, with D uncertain. The V gene lost 3 bases and the J gene lost 1 base, with 6 bases spanning the gap. The CDR3 sequence is 14 residues long. CDR1 is MNHEY and CDR2 is SVGAGI in the germline V gene. The CDR3 DNA follows: TGTGCCAGCAGTTATTTGTTGAACACCGGGGAGCTGTTTTTT. Its protein product is CASSYLLNTGELFF.

This chain links TRBV28 with TRBJ1-2; D is unclear. This CDR3 has 12 amino acids. V lost 4 bases and J 6 bases, leaving 9 bases between the germline ends. CDR1 is MDHEN, CDR2 SYDVKM, per germline. This CDR3 reads CASSWDTNGYTF. In nucleotides, the CDR3 is TGTGCCAGCAGTTGGGATACAAATGGCTACACCTTC.

In its sample, this clone was seen a few times. The gene calls are TRBV27 and TRBJ2-6; possibly TRBD1 or TRBD2 for D (5 bases each). The CDR3 has 15 amino acids. CDR1 and CDR2 (germline): MNHEY, SMNVEV (reference sequence). Trimming removed 2 bases from V and 2 bases from J, with 7 bases in between. CDR3 coding DNA: TGTGCCAGCAGTTTAATGGGGGCTGGGGCCAACGTCCTGACTTTC. Protein: CASSLMGAGANVLTF.

This clone was picked up a small number of times. V gene TRBV28 combines with J gene TRBJ2-7; D gene unclear. Deletions cut 2 bases from V and 0 bases from J, with 17 bases between. The CDR3 covers 17 residues. Germline-derived CDR1 and CDR2 are MDHEN and SYDVKM. The CDR3 bases are TGTGCCAGCAGTTTAATTATCGGCGAACCCACCTCCTACGAGCAGTACTTC. Translation gives CASSLIIGEPTSYEQYF.

This rearrangement joins TRBV18 to TRBJ2-7, with D maybe TRBD1 (5 bases). This CDR3 is built from 18 residues. Per the germline V gene, CDR1 is KGHSH and CDR2 is LQKENI. V gave up 3 bases and J gave up 2 bases, with 23 bases separating them. Written as DNA, the CDR3 is TGTGCCAGCTCACCGCTAGTTGATTTGGCAGGGAAGACCTACGAGCAGTACTTC. The encoded protein is CASSPLVDLAGKTYEQYF.

The chain employs TRBV6-5 and TRBJ1-5; D gene unclear. This CDR3 comprises 14 residues. Germline lookup yields CDR1 MNHEY and CDR2 SVGAGI. Trimming pared 0 bases from V and 1 base from J, leaving 4 bases between. The chain's CDR3 is CASSYSNSNQPQHF. CDR3 nucleotide sequence: TGTGCCAGCAGTTACTCGAACAGCAATCAGCCCCAGCATTTT.

The chain joins TRBV6-1 to TRBJ2-3; no clear D. V dropped 2 bases and J dropped 0 bases, with 9 bases sitting between them. CDR1 MNHNS and CDR2 SASEGT come from the germline V gene. This CDR3 spans 15 amino acids. This chain's CDR3 is CASSEFWGSTDTQYF. CDR3 DNA: TGTGCCAGCAGTGAATTCTGGGGAAGCACAGATACGCAGTATTTT.

This clone was observed a handful of times. This sequence joins TRBV28 and TRBJ2-7, with D unclear. The germline V gene encodes CDR1 MDHEN and CDR2 SYDVKM. The CDR3 is 11 residues long. The germline V and J ends were trimmed by 2 bases and 2 bases, with 1 base remaining between them. The CDR3 bases are TGTGCCAGCAGTTTAACCTACGAGCAGTACTTC. Translating gives CASSLTYEQYF.

The rearrangement links TRBV15 to TRBJ2-1, with a tentative D call TRBD1 (6 bases). The CDR3 totals 18 residues. CDR1 and CDR2 (germline): LNHNV, YYDKDF (reference sequence). Trimming shortened V by 0 bases and J by 4 bases, and 19 bases separated the two germline ends. The CDR3 bases are TGTGCCACCAGCAGAGATCGAGGGGGAGCCCCAACTTACAATGAGCAGTTCTTC. It is translated as CATSRDRGGAPTYNEQFF.

The chain uses TRBV5-1 and TRBJ2-1, with D maybe TRBD2 (6 bases). CDR1 is SGHRS, CDR2 YFSETQ, per germline. V was shortened by 0 bases and J by 8 bases, with 12 bases between the two germline ends. The CDR3 consists of 14 residues. The CDR3 protein is CASSLEGGDDEQFF. CDR3 in DNA: TGCGCCAGCAGCTTGGAGGGCGGGGACGATGAGCAGTTCTTC.

This clone was counted between two and nine times. Here the CDR3 reads CASRGTGYGYTF. The CDR3 DNA reads TGTGCCAGCAGGGGGACAGGGTATGGCTACACCTTC. The V gene is TRBV28, the J gene TRBJ1-2; 9 bases are a match to TRBD1. The ends lost 6 bases at V and 5 bases at J; junction bases unmatched: 1. The germline V gene has CDR1 MDHEN and CDR2 SYDVKM. The CDR3 contains 12 residues.

This rearrangement joins TRBV4-3 to TRBJ2-7, with 10 positions matching TRBD1. Unmatched junction bases numbered 13, after V lost 4 bases and J lost 7 bases. This CDR3 is built from 16 residues. The V gene's germline CDR1 is LGHNA and CDR2 YSLEER. As DNA, the CDR3 is TGCGCCAGCAGCCTCACATTAGGACAGGGGGGGGGTGAGCAGTACTTC. Amino acid sequence: CASSLTLGQGGGEQYF.